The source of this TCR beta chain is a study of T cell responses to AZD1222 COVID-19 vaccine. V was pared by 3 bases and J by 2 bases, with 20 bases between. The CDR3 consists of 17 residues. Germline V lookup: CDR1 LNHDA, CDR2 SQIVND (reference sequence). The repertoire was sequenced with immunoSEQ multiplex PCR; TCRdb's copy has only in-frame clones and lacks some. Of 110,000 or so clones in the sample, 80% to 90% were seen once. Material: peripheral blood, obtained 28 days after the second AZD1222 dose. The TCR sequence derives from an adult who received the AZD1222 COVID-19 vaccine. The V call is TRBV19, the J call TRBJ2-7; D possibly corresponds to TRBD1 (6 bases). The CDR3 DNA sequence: TGTGCCAGTAGTATTCGTCCAAACCGGGACACTGCCTACGAGCAGTACTTC. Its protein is CASSIRPNRDTAYEQYF.